This T cell receptor beta chain was documented in a study of identifying expanded T cells in peripheral blood. Study findings and constraints: Over approximately two and four weeks, about 15 and 19 clones changed, versus roughly 1.1 between replicates.

This clone was counted only a few times. Its antigen is not identified. Sequencing used immunoSEQ multiplex PCR; TCRdb keeps in-frame clones, though not all of them. This table holds around 94,000 clones, 70% to 90% found once. No infections or other immune events were documented during collection. This clonotype originated in a person between 18 and 70 years old in good health. The sequenced material came from blood.

CDR3 sequence (DNA): TGCGCCAGCAGCCAAGAGAGGGATCAGCCCCAGCATTTT. Translating it yields CASSQERDQPQHF. V usage is TRBV4-3 and J usage is TRBJ1-5; unclear D gene. Germline CDR1 reads LGHNA; CDR2 reads YSLEER. The CDR3 loop spans 13 amino acids. The V end lost 0 bases, the J end lost 5 bases, and 5 bases lay between the germline ends.